A single sample gave rise to the 30 T cell receptor beta chains below, sequenced in a study of shared clonotypes between healthy human individuals (dated by TCRdb to 2020 to 2021). The protocol used for the library was the immunoSEQ multiplex PCR assay. TCRdb took over this immuneACCESS table, retaining in-frame rearrangements with V and J assigned. Such tables are incomplete; in checked studies, under half of the missing clones stem from an unresolved V gene, and the remainder is unexplained. The sample table contains about 2.1 million clones; only one count was recorded for about 92% of them. More than 1.5% of the sample is in the top ten clones. For the CD8 naive samples, CD45RO-negative cells were positively selected for CCR7, yielding a CD45RA+CCR7+ population from which TemRA cells were excluded. The sample consisted of naive CD8+ T cells from PBMCs. The sample's cell subset or site, from its label and the paper: CD45RA+CCR7+. The origin of the receptors is a man aged 18 to 29 in good health. Some clones in this sample may be carry-over from other donors' samples.

This clone appeared a single time. This chain uses TRBV5-1 with TRBJ2-3; 8 nucleotides line up with TRBD1. This CDR3 is 15 amino acids long. Unmatched junction bases numbered 8, after V lost 4 bases and J lost 4 bases. Per germline, CDR1 SGHRS and CDR2 YFSETQ. Here the CDR3 reads CASSPGTGNPDTQYF. The CDR3 DNA reads as TGCGCCAGCAGCCCCGGGACAGGAAACCCAGATACGCAGTATTTT.

The V gene is TRBV28, the J gene TRBJ2-7, with D perhaps TRBD1 (6 bases). The germline CDR1 and CDR2 sequences are MDHEN and SYDVKM. Trimming stripped 4 bases from V and 2 bases from J, with 12 bases between. The CDR3 has 14 residues. As DNA, the CDR3 is TGTGCCAGCAGTTACAGGGACAAGACCTACGAGCAGTACTTC. It yields the protein CASSYRDKTYEQYF. Complete variable domain (other parts from reference TRBV28 and TRBJ2-7): DVKVTQSSRYLVKRTGEKVFLECVQDMDHENMFWYRQDPGLGLRLIYFSYDVKMKEKGDIPEGYSVSREKKERFSLILESASTNQTSMYLCASSYRDKTYEQYFGPGTRLTVT.

The rearrangement uses TRBV9 and TRBJ2-7; D gene unclear. This CDR3 spans 12 amino acids. Germline V gene lookup returns CDR1 SGDLS and CDR2 YYNGEE. Between the trimmed V and J ends, which lost 7 bases and 0 bases, there was a span of 8 bases. For the CDR3, the DNA is TGTGCCAGCGGACCCAGCTCCTACGAGCAGTACTTC. This translates into CASGPSSYEQYF.

This clone came up once. This chain joins TRBV9 and TRBJ2-1, with D unclear. Germline assignment: CDR1 SGDLS and CDR2 YYNGEE. The CDR3 has 15 residues. Deletions cut 3 bases from V and 0 bases from J, with 10 bases between. CDR3 sequence reads: CASSGRDGSYNEQFF. Here the CDR3 DNA reads TGTGCCAGCAGCGGCCGTGACGGCTCCTACAATGAGCAGTTCTTC.

J is TRBJ2-3 and V is TRBV9, with 9 bases aligning to TRBD1. Germline V gene sequence: CDR1 SGDLS, CDR2 YYNGEE. V shed 3 bases, J shed 0 bases, and the junction held 8 bases outside the gene matches. The CDR3 runs 17 residues. CDR3 in amino acids: CASSDSDRGSSTDTQYF. CDR3 nucleotides: TGTGCCAGCAGCGACTCGGACAGGGGCTCTAGCACAGATACGCAGTATTTT.

The V gene is TRBV28, the J gene TRBJ2-6, with 8 bases identical to TRBD1. Germline lookup yields CDR1 MDHEN and CDR2 SYDVKM. The CDR3 runs to 17 residues. With V trimmed by 6 bases and J by 4 bases, 11 bases remained unmatched. The DNA of the CDR3 is TGTGCCAGCAGGCATAGGACAGGGTGGAGCGGGGCCAACGTCCTGACTTTC. The encoded protein is CASRHRTGWSGANVLTF.

The chain uses TRBV27 and TRBJ1-2, with 9 bases matching TRBD1. CDR1 and CDR2 from the germline V gene are MNHEY and SMNVEV (reference sequence). The J segment lost 3 bases and the V segment lost 5 bases, leaving 4 bases of the junction unmatched. There are 14 residues in the CDR3. The CDR3 DNA reads TGTGCCAGCAGTATCCGGACAGGGGACTATGGCTACACCTTC. Its protein is CASSIRTGDYGYTF.

Details on this clone: Other DNA variants within this sample encode the same CDR3. The chain is built from TRBV13 and TRBJ2-7; D is unresolved. The CDR3 sequence is 12 residues long. Trimming removed 0 bases at V and 3 bases at J, with 3 bases between. From germline, CDR1 is PRHDT and CDR2 FYEKMQ (reference sequence). The CDR3 nucleotides are TGTGCCAGCAGCTTAGGTAGCTACGAGCAGTACTTC. Translated: CASSLGSYEQYF.

The gene calls are TRBV4-1 and TRBJ1-5; D remains unclear. The CDR3 spans 14 residues. The germline CDR1 and CDR2 sequences are MGHRA and YSYEKL. V was pared by 0 bases and J by 3 bases, with 6 bases between. CDR3 sequence reads: CASSQDSFNQPQHF. CDR3 bases: TGCGCCAGCAGCCAAGACTCCTTCAATCAGCCCCAGCATTTT.

The chain links TRBV7-2 to TRBJ1-2; TRBD1 agrees at 10 bases. The V gene's germline CDR1 is SGHTA and CDR2 FQGNSA. The CDR3 sequence is 17 residues long. V gave up 4 bases and J gave up 4 bases; unmatched junction bases: 12. The DNA of the CDR3 is TGTGCCAGCAGCTCCCGGGACAGGGGACCCCCTGCCTATGGCTACACCTTC. Amino acids: CASSSRDRGPPAYGYTF.

Here the CDR3 DNA reads TGTGCCAGCAGTTCCCTTCTGATAGCGGGAGGGCTCAGGGATACGCAGTATTTT. This codes for CASSSLLIAGGLRDTQYF. The rearrangement links TRBV27 to TRBJ2-3; 11 bases match TRBD2. CDR1 is MNHEY, CDR2 SMNVEV, per germline (reference sequence). J lost 6 bases, V lost 4 bases, and 15 bases had no gene match. The CDR3 consists of 18 residues.

The chain has TRBV28 and TRBJ2-2, with a weak D call TRBD2 (5 bases). Germline V lookup: CDR1 MDHEN, CDR2 SYDVKM. There are 16 residues in the CDR3. V was trimmed by 5 bases and J by 4 bases, leaving 17 bases between them. The CDR3 bases are TGTGCCAGCAGTGGCGGGCCTCAACTCCTCACCGGGGAGCTGTTTTTT. Translation: CASSGGPQLLTGELFF.

The chain links TRBV11-2 to TRBJ2-7; the D gene is possibly TRBD2 (6 bases). Germline CDR1 and CDR2: SGHAT and FQNNGV. V lost 5 bases to trimming and J lost 2 bases, with 13 bases between them. The CDR3 spans 14 residues. This chain's CDR3 is CASSPTGRTYEQYF. CDR3 nucleotide sequence: TGTGCCAGCAGCCCTACGGGGAGGACCTACGAGCAGTACTTC.

V and J are TRBV2 and TRBJ2-7; D gene ambiguous. The V end was cut by 2 bases, the J end by 4 bases, with 18 bases between. The CDR3 runs to 16 residues. Per germline, CDR1 SNHLY and CDR2 FYNNEI. The DNA of the CDR3 is TGTGCCAGCAGTGAAAGGTCTCACGGAAAGGGTTACGAGCAGTACTTC. It specifies CASSERSHGKGYEQYF. The full variable domain, its missing parts supplied by reference TRBV2 and TRBJ2-7, is EPEVTQTPSHQVTQMGQEVILRCVPISNHLYFYWYRQILGQKVEFLVSFYNNEISEKSEIFDDQFSVERPDGSNFTLKIRSTKLEDSAMYFCASSERSHGKGYEQYFGPGTRLTVT.

The chain uses TRBV4-3 and TRBJ2-1; D possibly matches TRBD1 or TRBD2 (5 bases each). The CDR3 contains 17 residues. V lost 0 bases, J lost 3 bases, and 15 bases lay in between. Germline CDR1 reads LGHNA; CDR2 reads YSLEER. The CDR3 protein is CASSQDHLGESYNEQFF. CDR3 sequence (DNA): TGCGCCAGCAGCCAAGATCATTTGGGGGAGAGCTACAATGAGCAGTTCTTC.

This clone was seen only once. This chain connects TRBV4-3 to TRBJ2-3; 13 bases are a match to TRBD2. Germline V gene sequence: CDR1 LGHNA, CDR2 YSLEER. CDR3 length equals 18 residues. V shed 1 base and J 2 bases; nucleotides not matched to a gene: 6. In nucleotides, the CDR3 is TGCGCCAGCAGCCAAGGGACTAGCGGGAGTATCCTCACAGATACGCAGTATTTT. Protein: CASSQGTSGSILTDTQYF.

In nucleotides, the CDR3 is TGTGCCAGCAGTGGTAGGGTCGCCAAAAACATTCAGTACTTC. It yields the protein CASSGRVAKNIQYF. The chain joins TRBV28 to TRBJ2-4; D not certain. This CDR3 region has 14 residues. Trimming cost V 5 bases and J 1 base, with 9 bases left between them. Germline CDR1 and CDR2: MDHEN and SYDVKM.

The gene calls are TRBV7-9 and TRBJ1-2; D not resolved. Trimming shortened V by 4 bases and J by 4 bases, and 16 bases separated the two germline ends. The CDR3 totals 15 residues. Germline V gene data show CDR1 as SEHNR and CDR2 as FQNEAQ (reference sequence). The CDR3 reads CASSYPTPKTYGYTF. The CDR3 DNA is TGTGCCAGCAGCTACCCCACCCCCAAAACCTATGGCTACACCTTC.

The V and J genes are TRBV7-2 and TRBJ2-1; no definite D call. CDR1 is SGHTA and CDR2 is FQGNSA in the germline V gene. V lost 4 bases, J lost 8 bases, and 18 bases lay in between. The CDR3 extends over 15 amino acids. The CDR3 sequence is CASSSTPRPDDEQFF. Here the CDR3 DNA reads TGTGCCAGCAGCTCCACCCCTAGGCCAGACGATGAGCAGTTCTTC.

This chain links TRBV6-1 with TRBJ1-5; no firm D call. The CDR3 runs 15 residues. Germline V gene lookup returns CDR1 MNHNS and CDR2 SASEGT. V was cut by 2 bases and J by 3 bases, with 11 bases left in between. For the CDR3, the DNA is TGTGCCAGCAGTGAATGGACCGGGAACAATCAGCCCCAGCATTTT. It codes for CASSEWTGNNQPQHF.

This chain uses TRBV28 with TRBJ2-4; TRBD2 agrees at 11 bases. CDR1 and CDR2 (germline): MDHEN, SYDVKM. Trimming at V came to 5 bases and at J to 2 bases, leaving 2 bases not matched to a gene. The CDR3 totals 15 residues. DNA of the CDR3: TGTGCCAGCAGTCGACTAGCGGGACCCAAAAACATTCAGTACTTC. The encoded protein is CASSRLAGPKNIQYF.

The rearrangement joins TRBV11-2 to TRBJ1-2, with a possible D match to TRBD1 (6 bases). The germline V gene has CDR1 SGHAT and CDR2 FQNNGV. V lost 1 base, J lost 4 bases, and 19 bases lay in between. The CDR3 spans 17 residues. The CDR3 loop reads CASSLVHLGGDSYGYTF. In DNA form, the CDR3 reads TGTGCCAGCAGCTTAGTACATCTGGGGGGCGACAGCTATGGCTACACCTTC.

The chain has TRBV27 and TRBJ1-6; D uncertain. The V end was cut by 1 base, the J end by 2 bases, with 12 bases between. The CDR3 has 17 amino acids. CDR1 and CDR2 (germline): MNHEY, SMNVEV (reference sequence). The CDR3 sequence is CASSLLGEVAYNSPLHF. CDR3 nucleotide sequence: TGTGCCAGCAGTTTATTGGGAGAGGTGGCCTATAATTCACCCCTCCACTTT.

The chain recombines TRBV19 with TRBJ2-7; TRBD2 agrees at 8 bases. With 5 bases clipped from V and 3 bases from J, the junction kept 6 bases outside the gene matches. Germline CDR1 is LNHDA and CDR2 is SQIVND (reference sequence). CDR3 length: 14 residues. The CDR3 DNA reads as TGTGCCAGTAGTCCGGGACTAGGCAACTACGAGCAGTACTTC. Translated, it gives CASSPGLGNYEQYF.

Only a few counts were recorded for this clone. This sequence joins TRBV7-9 and TRBJ1-1, with D maybe TRBD1 (5 bases). V lost 4 bases and J lost 1, with 7 bases in between. The CDR3 contains 13 residues. The germline CDR1 and CDR2 sequences are SEHNR and FQNEAQ (reference sequence). DNA of the CDR3: TGTGCCAGCAGCTACACAGGGAACACTGAAGCTTTCTTT. It yields the protein CASSYTGNTEAFF. Full variable domain (missing parts from reference TRBV7-9 and TRBJ1-1): DTGVSQNPRHKITKRGQNVTFRCDPISEHNRLYWYRQTLGQGPEFLTYFQNEAQLEKSRLLSDRFSAERPKGSFSTLEIQRTEQGDSAMYLCASSYTGNTEAFFGQGTRLTVV.

A remark on this clone: Additional DNA sequences in this sample encode the identical CDR3. This chain links TRBV6-1 with TRBJ2-7; the D is unclear. V was trimmed by 1 base and J by 0 bases, leaving 10 bases between them. The CDR3 covers 15 residues. The germline V gene has CDR1 MNHNS and CDR2 SASEGT. The DNA for the CDR3 is TGTGCCAGCAGTGAAGGATTAGGTTCCTCCTACGAGCAGTACTTC. Amino acid sequence: CASSEGLGSSYEQYF.

The CDR3 sequence is CSVWSGASYEQYF. The CDR3 nucleotides are TGCAGCGTTTGGTCGGGAGCGTCGTACGAGCAGTACTTC. The chain employs TRBV29-1 and TRBJ2-7, with a weak D call TRBD2 (6 bases). V gave up 5 bases and J gave up 4 bases, with 15 bases separating them. CDR1 and CDR2 from the germline V gene are SQVTM and ANQGSEA. CDR3 size: 13 residues.

The chain has TRBV15 and TRBJ1-1, with D unclear. The CDR3 spans 15 residues. Germline assignment: CDR1 LNHNV and CDR2 YYDKDF (reference sequence). V lost 1 base and J 0 bases, leaving 9 bases between the germline ends. CDR3: CATSRVGFVNTEAFF. The CDR3 nucleotides are TGTGCCACCAGCAGAGTGGGGTTTGTGAACACTGAAGCTTTCTTT.

The chain recombines TRBV13 with TRBJ2-7; D gene uncertain. Germline assignment: CDR1 PRHDT and CDR2 FYEKMQ (reference sequence). V dropped 1 base and J dropped 2 bases, with 9 bases sitting between them. The CDR3 contains 14 residues. The CDR3 region is CASSLEMFPYEQYF. CDR3 in DNA: TGTGCCAGCAGCTTAGAAATGTTTCCCTACGAGCAGTACTTC.

V usage is TRBV9 and J usage is TRBJ2-5; D is perhaps TRBD1 (6 bases). The CDR3 covers 14 residues. V dropped 4 bases and J dropped 1 base, with 11 bases sitting between them. The germline CDR1 and CDR2 sequences are SGDLS and YYNGEE. The CDR3 coding sequence is TGTGCCAGCAGCCCGACGGACAGCCAAGAGACCCAGTACTTC. Amino acids: CASSPTDSQETQYF.